The clone carrying this TCR beta chain was counted ten times or more. TCRdb re-processed the PCR reads through MiXCR. The sample consists of roughly 7,900 clones, 28% of them appearing once. Trimming shortened V by 7 bases and J by 2 bases, and 14 bases separated the two germline ends. This CDR3 has 14 amino acids. CDR1 SGHTS and CDR2 YDEGEE come from the germline V gene. These data originate in a study of metastatic and nonmetastatic thyroid tumors. Treatment of any kind had been given to no patient before thyroid surgery. The clonotype originates from a male donor with papillary thyroid cancer or a benign thyroid nodule (not recorded which). Some clones in this sample may be carry-over from other donors' samples. What was sequenced was adjacent normal tissue. The V call is TRBV5-8, the J call TRBJ2-3; D unresolved. The CDR3 loop reads CASGPGQFTDTQYF. In DNA form, the CDR3 reads TGTGCCAGCGGCCCGGGCCAGTTCACAGATACGCAGTATTTT.